Sequencing of this T cell receptor beta chain was carried out in a study of CD8 T cells in ankylosing spondylitis (dated 2017 in TCRdb). Describing the broader study: The study set out to find disease-linked TCR variants by profiling T cell receptor beta repertoires in ankylosing spondylitis patients and healthy donors. In total, the full study cohort was made up of some 110 healthy donors and some 26 ankylosing spondylitis patients. Peripheral blood was sampled, and synovial fluid was additionally collected from ankylosing spondylitis patients.

Summary of the overall study and its limitations: Some TCR beta motif variants had previously been reported in synovial fluid and blood of reactive arthritis patients, which suggested common disease-initiation mechanisms. In peripheral blood, the disease-linked clones were found at relatively low frequencies and had a CD8+ phenotype. The disease-linked clones were reported as significantly enriched in matched synovial fluid samples from ankylosing spondylitis patients. A TCR beta motif of eight highly homologous amino acid variants appeared characteristic of blood from ankylosing spondylitis patients.

The CDR3 runs 16 residues from the cysteine to the phenylalanine. Only CDR3 DNA remains: 48 bases, in frame from the first base. CDR1 and CDR2 (SNHLY, FYNNEI) derive from the germline V gene. Trimming takes 4 bases off V and 2 bases off J; junction bases not matched to a gene: 7. At least ten counts were recorded for this clonotype. Which antigen it targets is not known. Per-nucleotide qualities are absent, and no much larger clonotype sits a single base away. TCRdb names Illumina HiSeq 2500 as the instrument used. Quantitative 5'-RACE with molecular barcodes was used to prepare TCR beta libraries. The study's processing was this. Disease-linked TCR variants were identified with a new computational method built on a probabilistic model of VDJ rearrangement. TCRdb passed the public sequencing reads through fastp at Q25 and MiXCR, retaining productive beta sequences. A single entry per CDR3 protein holds the most common genes and DNA from its merged rows. The V and J calls shown here were made by TCRdb, not taken from the authors' results. The sample data list 450,000 to 550,000 distinct CDR3 sequences, and roughly 5.3% of these were observed just once. Roughly 3.2% of the sample belongs to the ten largest clones.

The receptor comes from a male donor with ankylosing spondylitis. The sequencing input was blood, either unsorted or a sorted T cell fraction (not recorded which). In this chain, TRBV2 is recombined with TRBJ2-5, and 10 junction bases match TRBD2. This receptor carries the CDR3 CASSGLAGGRQETQYF. The nucleotide sequence reads TGTGCCAGCAGTGGTTTAGCGGGGGGAAGACAAGAGACCCAGTACTTC.